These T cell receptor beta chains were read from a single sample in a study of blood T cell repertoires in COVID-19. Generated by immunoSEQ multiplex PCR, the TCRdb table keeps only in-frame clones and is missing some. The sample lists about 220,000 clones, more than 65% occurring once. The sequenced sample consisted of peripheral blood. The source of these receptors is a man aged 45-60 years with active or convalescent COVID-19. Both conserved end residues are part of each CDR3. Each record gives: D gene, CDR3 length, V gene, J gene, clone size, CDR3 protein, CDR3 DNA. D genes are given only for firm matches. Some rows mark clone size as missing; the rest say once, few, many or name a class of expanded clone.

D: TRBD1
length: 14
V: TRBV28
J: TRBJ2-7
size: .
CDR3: CASSFEGGQYEQYF
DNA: TGTGCCAGCAGTTTCGAAGGGGGCCAGTACGAGCAGTACTTC

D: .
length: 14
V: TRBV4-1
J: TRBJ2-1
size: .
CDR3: CASSQADSTGEQFF
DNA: TGCGCCAGCAGCCAAGCGGACAGCACGGGTGAGCAGTTCTTC

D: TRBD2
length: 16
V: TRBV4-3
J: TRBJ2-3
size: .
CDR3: CASSQETSGGADTQYF
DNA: TGCGCCAGCAGCCAAGAGACTAGCGGGGGGGCGGATACGCAGTATTTT

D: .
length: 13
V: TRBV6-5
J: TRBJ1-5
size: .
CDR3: CASSYFAGQPQHF
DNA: TGTGCCAGCAGTTACTTTGCCGGGCAGCCCCAGCATTTT

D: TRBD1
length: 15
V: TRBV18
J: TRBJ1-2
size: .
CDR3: CASSPGADRGQGYTF
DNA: TGTGCCAGCTCACCAGGGGCCGACAGGGGGCAAGGCTACACCTTC

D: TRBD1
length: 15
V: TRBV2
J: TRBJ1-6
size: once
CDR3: CASSKRTGGDSPLHF
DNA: TGTGCCAGCAGTAAACGGACAGGCGGTGATTCACCCCTCCACTTT

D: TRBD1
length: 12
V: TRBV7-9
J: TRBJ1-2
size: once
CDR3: CASGQGSYGYTF
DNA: TGTGCCAGCGGACAGGGGTCCTATGGCTACACCTTC

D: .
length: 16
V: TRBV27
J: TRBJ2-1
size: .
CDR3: CASSLSFSATYNEQFF
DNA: TGTGCCAGCAGTTTATCGTTCAGCGCTACCTACAATGAGCAGTTCTTC

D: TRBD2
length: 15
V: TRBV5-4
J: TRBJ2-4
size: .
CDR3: CASSAGGASGNIQYF
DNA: TGTGCCAGCAGCGCCGGGGGGGCCTCGGGAAACATTCAGTACTTC

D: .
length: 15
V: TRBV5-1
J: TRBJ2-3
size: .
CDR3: CASSLGAIGKDTQYF
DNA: TGCGCCAGCAGCTTGGGGGCCATAGGTAAGGATACGCAGTATTTT

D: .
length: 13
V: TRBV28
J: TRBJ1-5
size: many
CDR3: CASGRGLFDPQHF
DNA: TGTGCCAGCGGACGGGGGTTGTTTGATCCCCAGCATTTT

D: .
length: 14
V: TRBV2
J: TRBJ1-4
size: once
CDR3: CASSELAADEKLFF
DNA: TGTGCCAGCAGTGAATTGGCAGCGGATGAAAAACTGTTTTTT

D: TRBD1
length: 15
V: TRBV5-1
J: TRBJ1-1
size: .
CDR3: CASSIGTGGSTEAFF
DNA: TGCGCCAGCAGCATAGGGACAGGGGGGAGCACTGAAGCTTTCTTT

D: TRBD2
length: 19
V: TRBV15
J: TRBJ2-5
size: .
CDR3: CATSRDGVAGGILQETQYF
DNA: TGTGCCACCAGCAGAGATGGAGTAGCGGGGGGAATCCTACAAGAGACCCAGTACTTC